This TCR beta chain was identified during a study of blood T cell repertoires in COVID-19. J was trimmed by 8 bases and V by 6 bases; bases with no gene match: 12. Germline loops: CDR1 MDHEN, CDR2 SYDVKM. The CDR3 totals 16 residues. Method: immunoSEQ multiplex PCR; TCRdb's copy keeps in-frame clones and lacks some. In the table there are hundreds of thousands of clones, less than 85% of which are singletons. The rearrangement links TRBV28 to TRBJ1-4; 10 bases align to TRBD1. The sequencing sample was made of peripheral blood. The TCR comes from a woman younger than 35 with acute or convalescent COVID-19. CDR3: CASRRQGALGQEKLFF. The CDR3 DNA sequence: TGTGCCAGCAGAAGACAGGGGGCGCTTGGCCAGGAAAAACTGTTTTTT.